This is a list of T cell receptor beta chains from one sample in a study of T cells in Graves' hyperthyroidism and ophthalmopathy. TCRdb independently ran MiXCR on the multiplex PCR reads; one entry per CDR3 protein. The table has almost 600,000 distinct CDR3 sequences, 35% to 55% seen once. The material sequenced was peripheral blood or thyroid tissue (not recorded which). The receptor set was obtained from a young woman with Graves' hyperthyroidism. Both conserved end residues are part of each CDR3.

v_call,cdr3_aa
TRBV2,CASSDDRANTEAFF
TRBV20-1,CSAGDRGREQYF
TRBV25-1,CAWSLGDRAVEAFF
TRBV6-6,CASSYLRTSGSYEQYF
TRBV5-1,CASRPGGGTGELFF
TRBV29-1,CSVDERGREGGTEATF
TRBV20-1,CSARDTWTGRNTEAFF
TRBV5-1,CASSYGTGGGYEQYFGPATGELFF
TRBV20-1,CSASRDISSTDTQYF
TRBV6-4,CASSERQGNEAFF
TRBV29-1,CSVDESFNYNEQFF
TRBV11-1,CASSWLGRTDGETQYF
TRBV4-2,CASSQDREGHFRDEQFF
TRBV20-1,CSARTAYGYTF
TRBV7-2,CASSPGRLAGSYEQYF
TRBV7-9,CASSWSSLIDGTYEQYF
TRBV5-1,CASSLEASVSQETQYF
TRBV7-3,CASSLSGRSTDTQYF
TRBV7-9,CASSIAAGSSGANVLTF
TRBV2,CASSEVGAVYEQYF
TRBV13,CASSLRSGAGGTF
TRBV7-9,CASSPPPYRGRAIYGYTF
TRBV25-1,CASSLSGNGNTEAFF
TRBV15,CATSRDVGAGEEYF
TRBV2,CASSELPEQGSFF
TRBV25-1,CASSSTGPYNSPLHF
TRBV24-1,CATKVRQGTYGYTF
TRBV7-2,CASSSWTLYGYTF
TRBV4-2,CASSQGQGRNTEAFF
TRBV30,CAWSSPVFRNTEAFF
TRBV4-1,CASSQEGLALYEQYF
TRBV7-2,CASSLVVLNQPQHF
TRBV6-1,CASSEVVTLGTEAFF
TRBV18,CASSPGLAAYEQYF
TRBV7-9,CASSLKGQGAESAEKLFF
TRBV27,CASSLNRQGAAGYTF
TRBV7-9,CASSLVDRDLYEQYF
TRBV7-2,CASSIGRLFGYTF
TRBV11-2,CASSLVGGPTEAFF
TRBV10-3,CAISDPVGGSGNTIYF
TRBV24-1,CATSDPAARMYF
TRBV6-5,CASSLKRGVYTF
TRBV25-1,CATQGDRGSAGANVLTF
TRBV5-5,CASSFGTVFQEQYF
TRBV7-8,CASSPTRAGGYTF
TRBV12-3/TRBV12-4,CASNVGQGAFYGYTF
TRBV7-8,CASSLGSRGGSPLHF
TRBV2,CASRTGKDSPLHF
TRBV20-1,CSAQSGGETQYF
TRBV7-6,CASSLVSLAGEQYF
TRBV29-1,CSVRGDEQFF
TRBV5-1,CASSPNLDRGFFVGYTF